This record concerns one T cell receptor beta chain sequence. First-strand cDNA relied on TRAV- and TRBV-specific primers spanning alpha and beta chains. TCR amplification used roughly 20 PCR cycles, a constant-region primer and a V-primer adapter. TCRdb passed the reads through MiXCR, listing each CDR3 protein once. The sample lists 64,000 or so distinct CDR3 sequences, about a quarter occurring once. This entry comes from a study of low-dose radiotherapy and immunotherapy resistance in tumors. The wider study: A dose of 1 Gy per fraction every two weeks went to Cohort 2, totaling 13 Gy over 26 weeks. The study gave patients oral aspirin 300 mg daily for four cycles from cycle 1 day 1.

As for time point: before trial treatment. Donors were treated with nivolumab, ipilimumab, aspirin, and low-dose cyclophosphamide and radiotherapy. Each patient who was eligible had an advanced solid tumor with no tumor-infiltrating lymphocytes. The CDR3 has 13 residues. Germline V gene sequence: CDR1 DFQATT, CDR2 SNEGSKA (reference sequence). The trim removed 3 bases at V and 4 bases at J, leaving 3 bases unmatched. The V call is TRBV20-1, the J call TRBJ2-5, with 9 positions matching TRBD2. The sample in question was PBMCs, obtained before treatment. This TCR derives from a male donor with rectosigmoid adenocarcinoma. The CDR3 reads CSARVAGVETQYF. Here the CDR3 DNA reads TGCAGTGCTAGGGTAGCGGGAGTAGAGACCCAGTACTTC.